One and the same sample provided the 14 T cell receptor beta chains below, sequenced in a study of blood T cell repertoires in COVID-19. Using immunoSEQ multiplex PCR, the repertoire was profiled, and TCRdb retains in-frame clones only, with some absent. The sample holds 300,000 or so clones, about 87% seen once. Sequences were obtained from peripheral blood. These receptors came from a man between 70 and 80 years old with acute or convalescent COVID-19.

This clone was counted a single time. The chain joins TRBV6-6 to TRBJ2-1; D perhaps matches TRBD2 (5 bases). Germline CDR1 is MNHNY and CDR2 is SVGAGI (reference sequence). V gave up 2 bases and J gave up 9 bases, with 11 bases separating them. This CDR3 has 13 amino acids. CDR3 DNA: TGTGCCAGCAGTTACGGTATAGGAGGTGAGCAGTTCTTC. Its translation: CASSYGIGGEQFF.

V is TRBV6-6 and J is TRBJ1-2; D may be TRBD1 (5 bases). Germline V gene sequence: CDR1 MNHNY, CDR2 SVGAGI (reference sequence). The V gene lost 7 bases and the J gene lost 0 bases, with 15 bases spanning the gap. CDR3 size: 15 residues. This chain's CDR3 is CASTRLGGTNYGYTF. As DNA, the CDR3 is TGTGCCAGCACCAGACTCGGGGGAACTAACTATGGCTACACCTTC.

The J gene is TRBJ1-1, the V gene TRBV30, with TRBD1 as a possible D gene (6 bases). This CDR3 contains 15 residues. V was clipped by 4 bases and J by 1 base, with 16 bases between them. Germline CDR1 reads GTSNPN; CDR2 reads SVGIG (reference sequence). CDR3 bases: TGTGCCTGGAAGGTTCCCGGACAGACGAACACTGAAGCTTTCTTT. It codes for CAWKVPGQTNTEAFF. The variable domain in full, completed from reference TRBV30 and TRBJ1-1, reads SQTIHQWPATLVQPVGSPLSLECTVEGTSNPNLYWYRQAAGRGLQLLFYSVGIGQISSEVPQNLSASRPQDRQFILSSKKLLLSDSGFYLCAWKVPGQTNTEAFFGQGTRLTVV.

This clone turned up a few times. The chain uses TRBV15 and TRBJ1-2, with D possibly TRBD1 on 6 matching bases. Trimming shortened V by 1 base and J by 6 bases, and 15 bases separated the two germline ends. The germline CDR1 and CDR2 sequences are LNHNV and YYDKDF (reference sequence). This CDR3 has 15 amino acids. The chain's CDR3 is CATSRATTGEDGYTF. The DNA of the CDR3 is TGTGCCACCAGCAGAGCCACGACAGGAGAAGATGGCTACACCTTC.

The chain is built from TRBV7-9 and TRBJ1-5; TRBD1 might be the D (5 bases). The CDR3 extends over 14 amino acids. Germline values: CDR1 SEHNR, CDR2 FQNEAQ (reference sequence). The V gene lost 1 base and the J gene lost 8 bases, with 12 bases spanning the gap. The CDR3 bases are TGTGCCAGCAGCTTAGGAGCAGGGAGGGAGCCCCAGCATTTT. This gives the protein CASSLGAGREPQHF.

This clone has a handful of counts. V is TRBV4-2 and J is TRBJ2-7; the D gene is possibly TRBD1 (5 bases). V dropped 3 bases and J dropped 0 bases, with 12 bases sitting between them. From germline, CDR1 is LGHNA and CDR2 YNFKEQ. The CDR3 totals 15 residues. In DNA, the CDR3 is TGTGCCAGCAGCCACTTGGGGCTTAACTCCTACGAGCAGTACTTC. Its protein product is CASSHLGLNSYEQYF.

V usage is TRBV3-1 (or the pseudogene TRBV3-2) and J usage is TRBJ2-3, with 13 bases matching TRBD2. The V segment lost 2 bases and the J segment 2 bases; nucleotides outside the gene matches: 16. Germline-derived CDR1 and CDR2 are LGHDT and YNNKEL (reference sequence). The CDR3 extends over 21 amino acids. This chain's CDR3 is CASSQNDGTSGTQTNTDTQYF. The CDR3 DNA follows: TGTGCCAGCAGCCAAAACGATGGGACTAGCGGGACCCAAACGAACACAGATACGCAGTATTTT.

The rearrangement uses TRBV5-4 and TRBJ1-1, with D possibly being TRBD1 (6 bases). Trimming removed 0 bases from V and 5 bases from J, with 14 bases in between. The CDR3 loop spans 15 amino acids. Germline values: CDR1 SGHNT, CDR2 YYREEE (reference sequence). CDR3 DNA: TGTGCCAGCAGCTTGGCGGCAGGGGAAGGGACTGAAGCTTTCTTT. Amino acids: CASSLAAGEGTEAFF.

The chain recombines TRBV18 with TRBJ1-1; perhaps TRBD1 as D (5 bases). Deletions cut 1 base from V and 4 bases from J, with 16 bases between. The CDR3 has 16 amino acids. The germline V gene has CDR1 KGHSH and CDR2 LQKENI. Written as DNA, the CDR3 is TGTGCCAGCTCACCACTTGAGGCTAGAAGGGGCACTGAAGCTTTCTTT. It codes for CASSPLEARRGTEAFF.

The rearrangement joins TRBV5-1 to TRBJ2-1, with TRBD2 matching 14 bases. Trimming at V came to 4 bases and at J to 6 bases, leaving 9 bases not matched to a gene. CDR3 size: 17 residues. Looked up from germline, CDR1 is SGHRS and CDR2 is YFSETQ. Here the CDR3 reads CASSLGTSGSRSNEQFF. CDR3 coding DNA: TGCGCCAGCAGCCTAGGGACTAGCGGGAGTCGGAGCAATGAGCAGTTCTTC.

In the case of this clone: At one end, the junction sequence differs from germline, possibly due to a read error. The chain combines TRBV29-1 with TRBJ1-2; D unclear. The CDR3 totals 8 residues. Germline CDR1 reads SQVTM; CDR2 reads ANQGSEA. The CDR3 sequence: CSTQRVNF. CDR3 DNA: TGCAGCACCCAGAGGGTTAACTTC.

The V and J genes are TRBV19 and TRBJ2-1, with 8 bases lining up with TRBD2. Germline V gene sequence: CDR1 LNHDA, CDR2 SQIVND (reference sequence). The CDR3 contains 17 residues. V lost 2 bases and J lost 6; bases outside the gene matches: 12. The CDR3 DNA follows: TGTGCCAGTAGTATACTCCCAGCGGGAGTCAGGCGCAATGAGCAGTTCTTC. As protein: CASSILPAGVRRNEQFF.

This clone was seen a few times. The CDR3 sequence: CASSSVTGSGYTF. The CDR3 nucleotides read TGTGCCAGCAGCTCCGTTACAGGGTCGGGCTACACCTTC. The chain combines TRBV7-9 with TRBJ1-2; tentatively, D is TRBD1 (6 bases). Trimming cost V 4 bases and J 8 bases, with 14 bases left between them. The CDR3 covers 13 residues. CDR1 is SEHNR and CDR2 is FQNEAQ in the germline V gene (reference sequence).

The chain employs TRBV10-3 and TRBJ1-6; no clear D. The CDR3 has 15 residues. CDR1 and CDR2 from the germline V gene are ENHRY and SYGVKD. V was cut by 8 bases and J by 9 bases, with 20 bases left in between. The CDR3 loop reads CAISTNPPGLSPLHF. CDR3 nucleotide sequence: TGTGCCATCTCGACGAACCCTCCGGGTCTTTCACCCCTCCACTTT.